This T cell receptor beta chain was captured in a study of vaccination effects on CD4 cells after COVID-19. Across the whole study: Antigen-specific CD4+ T cells were first expanded with viral peptide pools by the ViraFEST assay and only then sequenced. Post-vaccine samples followed the second dose by a median of 72 days.

The assay was immunoSEQ multiplex PCR, and TCRdb's table has in-frame clones only and misses some. The data show about 44,000 clones, about 80% seen once. The CDR3 covers 14 residues. V was clipped by 2 bases and J by 4 bases, with 10 bases between them. Germline values: CDR1 SNHLY, CDR2 FYNNEI. Regarding this clone: The antigen is unknown.

Study outcomes and limitations: Marked clonal contraction was seen in infection- and vaccine-induced clones late after vaccination.

Isolating CD4+ T cells followed about 11 days of culture. PCR confirmed that the person was infected with SARS-CoV-2 between March and December 2020. It was two doses of either the BNT162b2 or mRNA-1273 vaccine that participants received. The specimen comprised CD4+ T cells from PBMCs cultured without peptide, sampled after COVID-19 vaccination. This sequence originates from a human donor who had a prior SARS-CoV-2 infection. The chain recombines TRBV2 with TRBJ2-3; D perhaps matches TRBD2 (6 bases). In DNA, the CDR3 is TGTGCCAGCAGTGAACAAGGAGGGGCAGATACGCAGTATTTT. It translates to CASSEQGGADTQYF.